This TCR beta chain stems from a study of shared clonotypes between healthy human individuals. Some clones are missing from TCRdb's copy, which holds only in-frame ones; the method was immunoSEQ multiplex PCR. The sample holds hundreds of thousands of clones, 90% to 97% seen once. The V gene's germline CDR1 is MNHNS and CDR2 SASEGT. The J segment lost 1 base and the V segment lost 4 bases, leaving 4 bases of the junction unmatched. This CDR3 is built from 16 residues. The sequenced material came from naive CD4+ T cells sorted from blood. Subset reported: CD45RA+ positively selected. The source is a woman in her 30s in good health. The chain joins TRBV6-1 to TRBJ2-6, with TRBD2 matching over 7 bases. The chain's CDR3 is CASSGRDYSGANVLTF. The CDR3 DNA is TGTGCCAGCAGTGGTCGGGACTATTCTGGGGCCAACGTCCTGACTTTC.